These 25 T cell receptor beta chains were all obtained from the same sample, sequenced in a study of T cell clusters in autoimmune cytopenias. Multiplex touch-down PCR amplified TRB using TRB-A and TRB-B pools in one tube. TCRdb re-called the multiplex PCR reads, yielding one record per CDR3 amino acid sequence without DNA. Its table records 6,500 to 8,000 distinct CDR3 sequences. TRB was amplified from 250 ng of peripheral blood genomic DNA per sample. Sequenced: peripheral blood. The receptors derive from a human donor with an autoimmune cytopenia or autoimmune hepatitis (not recorded which).

This clonotype ranks as medium-sized in terms of frequency. J is TRBJ2-1 and V is TRBV6-1. The CDR3 spans 16 residues. CDR1 and CDR2 from the germline V gene are MNHNS and SASEGT. This chain's CDR3 is CASRNTADSSYNEQFF.

In terms of frequency, this clonotype is medium-sized (0.01 to 0.1%). The gene calls are TRBV30 and TRBJ1-2; TCRdb picks TRBD1, but there is no DNA to check that call. Germline CDR1 and CDR2: GTSNPN and SVGIG (reference sequence). This CDR3 has 12 residues. Here the CDR3 reads CAWSLGGYGYTF. Full variable domain (outside the CDR3, taken from reference TRBV30 and TRBJ1-2): SQTIHQWPATLVQPVGSPLSLECTVEGTSNPNLYWYRQAAGRGLQLLFYSVGIGQISSEVPQNLSASRPQDRQFILSSKKLLLSDSGFYLCAWSLGGYGYTFGSGTRLTVV.

This rearrangement joins TRBV18 to TRBJ2-6. The CDR3 runs 16 residues. Germline V CDR1 and CDR2: KGHSH, LQKENI. The chain's CDR3 is CASSPRVVSGANVLTF.

This clonotype is classed as medium-sized (0.01 to 0.1%) by frequency. The gene calls are TRBV10-3 and TRBJ1-6. The germline V gene has CDR1 ENHRY and CDR2 SYGVKD. CDR3 size: 12 residues. This chain's CDR3 is CAIRDGYSPLHF.

This clonotype is deemed medium-sized (0.01 to 0.1%) by its frequency. The chain couples TRBV27 to TRBJ2-7; lacking DNA, the TRBD2 call made by TCRdb goes unchecked. This CDR3 has 15 amino acids. Germline V CDR1 and CDR2: MNHEY, SMNVEV (reference sequence). CDR3 in amino acids: CASSSWGEISYEQYF.

This clonotype is deemed medium-sized by its frequency. This chain uses TRBV19 with TRBJ2-5; without DNA, the TCRdb call of TRBD1 cannot be checked. This CDR3 region has 14 residues. Per germline, CDR1 LNHDA and CDR2 SQIVND (reference sequence). The CDR3 spells CASSSDRVAETQYF.

Measured by frequency, this clonotype is medium-sized. The gene calls are TRBV6-6 and TRBJ2-2; TCRdb names TRBD1, which stays unverified in the absence of DNA. The germline gives CDR1 MNHNY, CDR2 SVGAGI (reference sequence). This CDR3 has 14 residues. The CDR3 protein is CASYRDRVTGELFF.

The chain employs TRBV7-2 and TRBJ1-3. The V gene's germline CDR1 is SGHTA and CDR2 FQGNSA. The CDR3 sequence is 14 residues long. The CDR3 reads CASSQGQAGNTIYF.

Considering frequency, this clonotype is medium-sized (0.01 to 0.1%). The chain recombines TRBV5-4 with TRBJ2-7. The germline CDR1 and CDR2 sequences are SGHNT and YYREEE (reference sequence). The CDR3 is 13 residues long. This CDR3 reads CASSLGGTYEQYF.

This clonotype is labeled medium-sized based on frequency. CDR3 sequence reads: CASIGGRPMNTEAFF. The rearrangement joins TRBV27 to TRBJ1-1. This CDR3 is 15 amino acids long. Per the germline V gene, CDR1 is MNHEY and CDR2 is SMNVEV (reference sequence).

J is TRBJ1-1 and V is TRBV20-1. The CDR3 consists of 15 residues. Per germline, CDR1 DFQATT and CDR2 SNEGSKA (reference sequence). The CDR3 spells CSARDWAVMGPEAFF.

Frequency places this clonotype as medium-sized. The V call is TRBV19, the J call TRBJ2-6. The CDR3 covers 15 residues. Germline-derived CDR1 and CDR2 are LNHDA and SQIVND (reference sequence). The CDR3 sequence is CASSSPTAGANVLTF.

The chain joins TRBV30 to TRBJ2-3; TCRdb gives TRBD2 as the D gene, but with no DNA this cannot be confirmed. CDR3 length equals 15 residues. Looked up from germline, CDR1 is GTSNPN and CDR2 is SVGIG (reference sequence). The CDR3 region is CAWGGSGGSTDTQYF.

This chain joins TRBV5-4 and TRBJ1-5. CDR1 is SGHNT, CDR2 YYREEE, per germline (reference sequence). CDR3 length: 15 amino acids. CDR3 sequence: CASSHLTHSNQPQHF.

This clonotype is called medium-sized based on its frequency. This sequence joins TRBV5-5 and TRBJ2-1; TCRdb's D gene call, TRBD2, goes unchecked for lack of DNA. Germline loops: CDR1 SGHKS, CDR2 YYEKEE (reference sequence). CDR3 length equals 16 residues. The CDR3 protein is CASSTLTAGEYNEQFF.

This chain joins TRBV21-1 and TRBJ1-4; the TCRdb D gene call, TRBD1, has no DNA to confirm it. TRBV21-1 is assigned pseudogene status. The CDR3 spans 16 residues. The CDR3: CASSKQGTGGREKLFF.

The genes are TRBV11-2 and TRBJ2-3; TCRdb indicates TRBD1, and absent DNA this call remains unverified. The germline V gene encodes CDR1 SGHAT and CDR2 FQNNGV. The CDR3 extends over 16 amino acids. The CDR3 protein is CASSTTFGGSTDTQYF.

The chain is built from TRBV19 and TRBJ2-4; the D call of TRBD2 rests on TCRdb alone, since no DNA is present to check it. The CDR3 runs 15 residues. Germline values: CDR1 LNHDA, CDR2 SQIVND (reference sequence). CDR3 amino acids: CASSWVSGAKNIQYF.

V gene TRBV12-3 or TRBV12-4 combines with J gene TRBJ2-1; the D gene TCRdb calls, TRBD1, cannot be checked with no DNA. The CDR3 is 16 residues long. CDR3 in amino acids: CASSRRSRDGYNEQFF.

CDR3 sequence: CSVSGGRIDEQFF. The chain has TRBV20-1 and TRBJ2-1; TCRdb selects TRBD1, and the lack of DNA leaves this call unchecked. Germline V gives CDR1 DFQATT, CDR2 SNEGSKA (reference sequence). This CDR3 has 13 amino acids.

Its frequency marks this clonotype as medium-sized. The V call is TRBV19, the J call TRBJ1-4; TCRdb's D call, TRBD1, is unchecked because there is no DNA. The CDR3 sequence is 14 residues long. Germline CDR1 is LNHDA and CDR2 is SQIVND (reference sequence). CDR3 sequence: CASTSGTANEKLFF.

The rearrangement links TRBV14 to TRBJ2-3. The CDR3 extends over 18 amino acids. Per germline, CDR1 SGHDN and CDR2 FVKESK. CDR3 loop: CASSHEIYLGVAADTQYF.

Here the CDR3 reads CSARENKNIQYF. The chain uses TRBV20-1 and TRBJ2-4. Germline lookup yields CDR1 DFQATT and CDR2 SNEGSKA (reference sequence). CDR3 length: 12 amino acids.

This chain links TRBV5-1 with TRBJ2-1; TCRdb gives TRBD1 as the D gene, but with no DNA this cannot be confirmed. The V gene's germline CDR1 is SGHRS and CDR2 YFSETQ. The CDR3 is made up of 14 amino acids. CDR3 amino acids: CASSLEQGSDEQFF.

V and J are TRBV5-4 and TRBJ2-1; TCRdb indicates TRBD1, and absent DNA this call remains unverified. Looked up from germline, CDR1 is SGHNT and CDR2 is YYREEE (reference sequence). The CDR3 is 14 amino acids. The CDR3 spells CASTPRGGGNEQFF.